One sample yielded the 17 T cell receptor beta chains listed below, sequenced in a study of T cells in localized non-small cell lung cancer. Clones were sequenced by immunoSEQ multiplex PCR, and TCRdb holds only the in-frame ones, with some missing. The repertoire consists of approximately 72,000 clones, with around four fifths occurring once and the leading ten covering roughly 12%. This specimen was peripheral blood, taken before any cancer treatment. The receptor source for this set is a female donor over 55 with stage I lung adenocarcinoma.

This sequence joins TRBV6-6 and TRBJ1-3; D remains unclear. This CDR3 has 14 amino acids. The V gene lost 3 bases and the J gene lost 0 bases, with 6 bases spanning the gap. Germline CDR1 and CDR2: MNHNY and SVGAGI (reference sequence). The CDR3, as DNA: TGTGCCAGCAGTTATTCCGGCTCTGGAAACACCATATATTTT. Residues: CASSYSGSGNTIYF.

This clone was seen more than once but under ten times. The chain is built from TRBV9 and TRBJ2-1, with D tentatively TRBD1 or TRBD2 (5 bases each). The ends were cut back, 0 bases at V and 0 bases at J, with 7 bases in the middle. The CDR3 is 15 amino acids. CDR1 is SGDLS and CDR2 is YYNGEE in the germline V gene. The CDR3 DNA reads as TGTGCCAGCAGCGTAGGAGGGGCCTCCTACAATGAGCAGTTCTTC. It specifies CASSVGGASYNEQFF. Looking up the rest from reference TRBV9 and TRBJ2-1 gives the full variable domain: DSGVTQTPKHLITATGQRVTLRCSPRSGDLSVYWYQQSLDQGLQFLIQYYNGEERAKGNILERFSAQQFPDLHSELNLSSLELGDSALYFCASSVGGASYNEQFFGPGTRLTVL.

The chain links TRBV7-2 to TRBJ1-2; D possibly corresponds to TRBD1 (6 bases). The CDR3 is 14 amino acids. Germline lookup yields CDR1 SGHTA and CDR2 FQGNSA. Trimming took 7 bases from V and 3 from J, leaving 15 bases between them. This CDR3 reads CASTLTGGHYGYTF. The CDR3 region has the DNA TGTGCCAGCACCCTAACCGGGGGCCACTATGGCTACACCTTC.

This clone was counted once. The chain uses TRBV6-5 and TRBJ1-1; D possibly corresponds to TRBD1 (6 bases). Germline CDR1 is MNHEY and CDR2 is SVGAGI. With 5 bases removed from V and 7 bases from J, the gap between germline ends came to 14 bases. The CDR3 has 13 amino acids. CDR3 residues: CASSRQESGEAFF. In DNA form, the CDR3 reads TGTGCCAGCAGTCGACAGGAAAGTGGTGAAGCTTTCTTT.

This clone was recorded only once. The J gene is TRBJ2-7, the V gene TRBV5-1, with D maybe TRBD2 (5 bases). V lost 0 bases and J lost 5, with 27 bases in between. The germline V gene encodes CDR1 SGHRS and CDR2 YFSETQ. This CDR3 region has 19 residues. CDR3 coding DNA: TGCGCCAGCAGCTTGGCCCCCTTGGGCGGGCAAACCCCTTCCGACGAGCAGTACTTC. The encoded protein is CASSLAPLGGQTPSDEQYF.

This clone was observed a handful of times. The chain employs TRBV19 and TRBJ1-2; a possible D gene is TRBD1 (5 bases). The CDR3 loop spans 14 amino acids. V gave up 7 bases and J gave up 4 bases, with 16 bases separating them. The germline V gene has CDR1 LNHDA and CDR2 SQIVND (reference sequence). The CDR3 loop reads CASIYIGATYGYTF. Written as DNA, the CDR3 is TGTGCCAGTATCTATATCGGGGCTACCTATGGCTACACCTTC.

This chain joins TRBV6-6 and TRBJ1-1, with TRBD1 matching over 9 bases. CDR1 is MNHNY and CDR2 is SVGAGI in the germline V gene (reference sequence). The ends lost 6 bases at V and 1 base at J; junction bases unmatched: 6. The CDR3 totals 15 residues. The CDR3 spells CASSPGTGRNTEAFF. The CDR3 DNA is TGTGCCAGCAGCCCCGGGACAGGGAGGAACACTGAAGCTTTCTTT.

The CDR3 is CASSLEGTTQETQYF. In DNA, the CDR3 is TGTGCCAGCAGCTTGGAAGGGACTACCCAAGAGACCCAGTACTTC. This sequence joins TRBV5-4 and TRBJ2-5; 7 bases line up with TRBD2. Germline loops: CDR1 SGHNT, CDR2 YYREEE (reference sequence). This CDR3 comprises 15 residues. Unmatched junction bases numbered 3, after V lost 0 bases and J lost 1 base.

The chain has TRBV27 and TRBJ1-5; possibly TRBD1 for D (5 bases). Germline V lookup: CDR1 MNHEY, CDR2 SMNVEV (reference sequence). This CDR3 has 14 residues. The ends were cut back, 6 bases at V and 2 bases at J, with 11 bases in the middle. CDR3 DNA sequence: TGTGCCAGCAGCGGTCGGGGCGGCAATCAGCCCCAGCATTTT. Translated, it gives CASSGRGGNQPQHF.

This clone was counted only a few times. This chain uses TRBV27 with TRBJ2-5; TRBD1 aligns across 8 bases. CDR1 is MNHEY and CDR2 is SMNVEV in the germline V gene (reference sequence). CDR3 length: 13 amino acids. The V and J ends lost 7 bases and 2 bases, in that order; junction bases with no gene match: 3. CDR3: CASTRTGQETQYF. The CDR3 DNA reads as TGTGCCAGCACCAGGACAGGGCAAGAGACCCAGTACTTC.

This chain links TRBV27 with TRBJ2-7; 9 bases are shared with TRBD2. The CDR3 loop spans 15 amino acids. J lost 3 bases, V lost 8 bases, and 11 bases had no gene match. Germline CDR1 and CDR2: MNHEY and SMNVEV (reference sequence). CDR3 DNA: TGTGCCAGCGGAAGCGGGACTAGCACCCTCTACGAGCAGTACTTC. Its translation: CASGSGTSTLYEQYF.

The chain couples TRBV5-6 to TRBJ2-7; D ambiguous. V was pared by 3 bases and J by 2 bases, with 6 bases between. The CDR3 runs to 12 residues. CDR1 and CDR2 (germline): SGHDT, YYEEEE. The CDR3 reads CASSSRTYEQYF. DNA of the CDR3: TGTGCCAGCAGCTCACGGACCTACGAGCAGTACTTC.

The V call is TRBV19, the J call TRBJ1-5; no clear D. Trimming removed 1 base at V and 0 bases at J, with 10 bases between. Germline CDR1 LNHDA, CDR2 SQIVND (reference sequence). This CDR3 contains 16 residues. The CDR3 spells CASSIASSHSNQPQHF. The CDR3 coding sequence is TGTGCCAGTAGTATAGCCTCAAGCCATAGCAATCAGCCCCAGCATTTT.

This chain links TRBV9 with TRBJ1-4; D not certain. This CDR3 has 15 amino acids. CDR1 and CDR2 (germline): SGDLS, YYNGEE. The germline V and J ends were trimmed by 4 bases and 5 bases, with 15 bases remaining between them. The CDR3 DNA reads as TGTGCCAGCAGCCCCCACCCTGTATCCAATGAAAAACTGTTTTTT. It translates to CASSPHPVSNEKLFF.

This CDR3 is CASSWTGPTNEKLFF. DNA for the CDR3: TGTGCCAGCAGCTGGACAGGGCCAACTAATGAAAAACTGTTTTTT. The J gene is TRBJ1-4, the V gene TRBV5-6; 8 bases align to TRBD1. After removal of 3 bases from V and 0 bases from J, the junction contained 1 base not matched to a gene. There are 15 residues in the CDR3. The germline V gene has CDR1 SGHDT and CDR2 YYEEEE. The full variable domain, its missing parts supplied by reference TRBV5-6 and TRBJ1-4, is DAGVTQSPTHLIKTRGQQVTLRCSPKSGHDTVSWYQQALGQGPQFIFQYYEEEERQRGNFPDRFSGHQFPNYSSELNVNALLLGDSALYLCASSWTGPTNEKLFFGSGTQLSVL.

The gene calls are TRBV14 and TRBJ1-2; no clear D. The CDR3 runs 14 residues. Germline V CDR1 and CDR2: SGHDN, FVKESK. V was trimmed by 0 bases and J by 5 bases, leaving 10 bases between them. The CDR3 DNA sequence: TGTGCCAGCAGCCAAGATTCCTCCTCGTATGGCTACACCTTC. Its protein is CASSQDSSSYGYTF. Variable domain in full (rest from reference TRBV14 and TRBJ1-2): EAGVTQFPSHSVIEKGQTVTLRCDPISGHDNLYWYRRVMGKEIKFLLHFVKESKQDESGMPNNRFLAERTGGTYSTLKVQPAELEDSGVYFCASSQDSSSYGYTFGSGTRLTVV.

The chain carries TRBV29-1 and TRBJ1-2, with 8 nucleotides matching TRBD1. V was clipped by 7 bases and J by 3 bases; unmatched bases: 1. Germline CDR1 SQVTM, CDR2 ANQGSEA. CDR3 length equals 11 residues. The CDR3 bases are TGCAGCGCGACAGGGGACTATGGCTACACCTTC. Protein sequence: CSATGDYGYTF.